One and the same sample provided the 20 T cell receptor beta chains below, sequenced in a study of blood T cell repertoires in COVID-19. The protocol was immunoSEQ multiplex PCR, while the TCRdb copy is restricted to in-frame clones and leaves out a portion. The sample comprises approximately 350,000 clones, 80% to 90% of which are singletons, and approximately 1% rests with the top ten. The material sequenced was PBMCs or T cells enriched from blood (not recorded which). These receptors were obtained from a man aged 18 to 30 who had recovered from COVID-19.

The rearrangement uses TRBV27 and TRBJ2-7; 14 bases fit TRBD2. The CDR3 totals 19 residues. After removal of 1 base from V and 7 bases from J, the junction contained 15 bases not matched to a gene. Germline V CDR1 and CDR2: MNHEY, SMNVEV (reference sequence). This CDR3 reads CASSLWFGAVGLAGVEQYF. The DNA for the CDR3 is TGTGCCAGCAGTTTATGGTTCGGGGCCGTGGGACTAGCGGGAGTTGAGCAGTACTTC.

The genes are TRBV28 and TRBJ2-7, with 10 bases fitting TRBD1. This CDR3 has 15 residues. Germline CDR1 reads MDHEN; CDR2 reads SYDVKM. The V gene end was trimmed by 6 bases and the J gene end by 2 bases; junction bases not matched to a gene: 7. Here the CDR3 reads CASSRDRGLTYEQYF. The DNA for the CDR3 is TGTGCCAGCAGCAGAGACAGGGGGCTGACCTACGAGCAGTACTTC.

In this sample, this clone turned up once. The V and J genes are TRBV11-3 and TRBJ1-1, with D perhaps matching TRBD1 (6 bases). The CDR3 spans 13 residues. Germline V gene sequence: CDR1 SGHNT, CDR2 YENEEA. Trimming removed 1 base from V and 7 bases from J, with 10 bases in between. DNA of the CDR3: TGTGCCAGCAGCTTAGCAGGGGTCAGTGAAGCTTTCTTT. Translated: CASSLAGVSEAFF. Looking up the rest from reference TRBV11-3 and TRBJ1-1 gives the full variable domain: EAGVVQSPRYKIIEKKQPVAFWCNPISGHNTLYWYLQNLGQGPELLIRYENEEAVDDSQLPKDRFSAERLKGVDSTLKIQPAELGDSAVYLCASSLAGVSEAFFGQGTRLTVV.

CDR3 region: CASRPPTGGILSGYTF. DNA of the CDR3: TGTGCCAGCCGGCCCCCGACAGGGGGAATATTGTCTGGCTACACCTTC. The chain uses TRBV28 and TRBJ1-2; 9 bases line up with TRBD1. Per germline, CDR1 MDHEN and CDR2 SYDVKM. This CDR3 has 16 residues. The V segment lost 8 bases and the J segment 7 bases; nucleotides outside the gene matches: 17.

The rearrangement joins TRBV6-2 or TRBV6-3 to TRBJ2-7, with 7 bases fitting TRBD2. CDR3 size: 14 residues. The V segment lost 2 bases and the J segment 0 bases; nucleotides outside the gene matches: 1. Germline values: CDR1 MNHEY, CDR2 SVGEGT. Written as DNA, the CDR3 is TGTGCCAGCAGTTACAGCGGGAACTCCTACGAGCAGTACTTC. Its translation is CASSYSGNSYEQYF.

The gene calls are TRBV11-3 and TRBJ2-5; 7 nucleotides match TRBD1. Germline CDR1 and CDR2: SGHNT and YENEEA. V dropped 8 bases and J dropped 4; count of bases not matched to a gene: 4. The CDR3 spans 12 residues. Here the CDR3 DNA reads TGTGCCAGCGAAGGGGGCGGAGAGACCCAGTACTTC. This translates into CASEGGGETQYF.

The chain combines TRBV6-5 with TRBJ1-4; a possible D gene is TRBD1 (6 bases). This CDR3 is built from 16 residues. Looked up from germline, CDR1 is MNHEY and CDR2 is SVGAGI. V lost 4 bases and J 7 bases, leaving 19 bases between the germline ends. As DNA, the CDR3 is TGTGCCAGCAGTTCGCCCATCCAGGGGCGGGTTGAAAAACTGTTTTTT. The encoded protein is CASSSPIQGRVEKLFF.

A single count supports this clone. The CDR3 region has the DNA TGTGCCAGCAGCGAGGGGACAGCCAATTCACCCCTCCACTTT. Residues: CASSEGTANSPLHF. V gene TRBV7-9 combines with J gene TRBJ1-6; TRBD1 matches at 7 bases. This CDR3 has 14 amino acids. J lost 7 bases, V lost 5 bases, and 5 bases had no gene match. The germline CDR1 and CDR2 sequences are SEHNR and FQNEAQ (reference sequence).

This sequence joins TRBV6-5 and TRBJ1-2; 9 bases match TRBD1. The germline CDR1 and CDR2 sequences are MNHEY and SVGAGI. Trimming cost V 0 bases and J 8 bases; bases outside gene matches: 7. The CDR3 is made up of 15 amino acids. CDR3 sequence reads: CASSYSGQGWRGYTF. The CDR3 bases are TGTGCCAGCAGTTACTCGGGACAGGGATGGCGGGGCTACACCTTC.

The J gene is TRBJ2-1, the V gene TRBV4-1; TRBD2 matches 10 bases. Per germline, CDR1 MGHRA and CDR2 YSYEKL. V was clipped by 1 base and J by 2 bases; unmatched bases: 8. The CDR3 covers 18 residues. CDR3 loop: CASSQVDMGLATYNEQFF. CDR3 coding DNA: TGCGCCAGCAGCCAAGTAGACATGGGACTAGCGACCTACAATGAGCAGTTCTTC.

The chain carries TRBV28 and TRBJ1-3; D call uncertain. V was cut by 4 bases and J by 0 bases, with 7 bases left in between. Germline assignment: CDR1 MDHEN and CDR2 SYDVKM. The CDR3 spans 14 residues. The CDR3 region has the DNA TGTGCCAGCAGTTCGCAGGCCTCTGGAAACACCATATATTTT. As protein: CASSSQASGNTIYF.

The chain has TRBV7-9 and TRBJ2-5, with 11 bases aligning to TRBD2. V dropped 2 bases and J dropped 4; count of bases not matched to a gene: 6. Germline-derived CDR1 and CDR2 are SEHNR and FQNEAQ (reference sequence). The CDR3 totals 16 residues. The CDR3 coding sequence is TGTGCCAGCAGCTTATATAGCGGGAGGGCGGGAGAGACCCAGTACTTC. This gives the protein CASSLYSGRAGETQYF.

The V call is TRBV6-5, the J call TRBJ1-4, with D unresolved. Germline-derived CDR1 and CDR2 are MNHEY and SVGAGI. The CDR3 length is 13 residues. The CDR3 sequence: CATEGPNEEKLFF. The CDR3, as DNA: TGTGCAACCGAGGGCCCTAATGAAGAAAAACTGTTTTTT.

The V call is TRBV14, the J call TRBJ2-2; 7 bases line up with TRBD2. The germline CDR1 and CDR2 sequences are SGHDN and FVKESK. Unmatched junction bases numbered 7, after V lost 6 bases and J lost 0 bases. The CDR3 consists of 16 residues. The DNA for the CDR3 is TGTGCCAGCAGGCGAGCGGGGACCGCGAACACCGGGGAGCTGTTTTTT. Translated, it gives CASRRAGTANTGELFF.

The V and J genes are TRBV4-3 and TRBJ2-3; TRBD2 aligns across 8 bases. Germline loops: CDR1 LGHNA, CDR2 YSLEER. The CDR3 consists of 17 residues. V was clipped by 0 bases and J by 2 bases; unmatched bases: 7. CDR3 sequence: CASSQDLGLANTDTQYF. The DNA of the CDR3 is TGCGCCAGCAGCCAAGATCTTGGACTAGCAAACACAGATACGCAGTATTTT.

This chain's CDR3 is CSVELSGNTIYF. CDR3 in DNA: TGCAGCGTTGAGTTGAGCGGAAACACCATATATTTT. The J gene is TRBJ1-3, the V gene TRBV29-1; no definite D call. CDR1 and CDR2 from the germline V gene are SQVTM and ANQGSEA. The CDR3 consists of 12 residues. V was clipped by 3 bases and J by 4 bases, with 7 bases between them. The variable domain in full, with the rest retrieved from reference TRBV29-1 and TRBJ1-3, is SAVISQKPSRDICQRGTSLTIQCQVDSQVTMMFWYRQQPGQSLTLIATANQGSEATYESGFVIDKFPISRPNLTFSTLTVSNMSPEDSSIYLCSVELSGNTIYFGEGSWLTVV.

This chain connects TRBV24-1 to TRBJ2-1; a possible D gene is TRBD2 (6 bases). Germline CDR1 reads KGHDR; CDR2 reads SFDVKD. The ends were cut back, 12 bases at V and 5 bases at J, with 19 bases in the middle. The CDR3 spans 14 residues. For the CDR3, the DNA is TGTGCCCGCCTCGGGCCGCGGGGAGACAATGAGCAGTTCTTC. Residues: CARLGPRGDNEQFF.

This rearrangement joins TRBV28 to TRBJ2-1; the D gene is possibly TRBD2 (6 bases). Germline CDR1 reads MDHEN; CDR2 reads SYDVKM. The CDR3 contains 13 residues. V lost 7 bases and J lost 10, with 17 bases in between. The CDR3 bases are TGTGCCAGCACCCGGGACTCCTTTGCCGAGCAGTTCTTC. It codes for CASTRDSFAEQFF.

A single count supports this clone. CDR3 in amino acids: CASSVRRGGLTEQFF. In DNA, the CDR3 is TGTGCCAGCAGCGTACGACGGGGGGGCCTTACTGAGCAGTTCTTC. This rearrangement joins TRBV9 to TRBJ2-1; 8 bases agree with TRBD2. J gave up 9 bases and V 1 base, and 9 bases lay outside the gene matches. CDR1 is SGDLS and CDR2 is YYNGEE in the germline V gene. The CDR3 spans 15 residues.

This clone was counted once. V gene TRBV30 combines with J gene TRBJ2-1; D possibly corresponds to TRBD1 (6 bases). The V end was cut by 5 bases, the J end by 0 bases, with 11 bases between. Germline values: CDR1 GTSNPN, CDR2 SVGIG (reference sequence). CDR3 length: 14 amino acids. The DNA for the CDR3 is TGTGCCTGGCGACAGGTTCCCTCCTACAATGAGCAGTTCTTC. Translation gives CAWRQVPSYNEQFF.